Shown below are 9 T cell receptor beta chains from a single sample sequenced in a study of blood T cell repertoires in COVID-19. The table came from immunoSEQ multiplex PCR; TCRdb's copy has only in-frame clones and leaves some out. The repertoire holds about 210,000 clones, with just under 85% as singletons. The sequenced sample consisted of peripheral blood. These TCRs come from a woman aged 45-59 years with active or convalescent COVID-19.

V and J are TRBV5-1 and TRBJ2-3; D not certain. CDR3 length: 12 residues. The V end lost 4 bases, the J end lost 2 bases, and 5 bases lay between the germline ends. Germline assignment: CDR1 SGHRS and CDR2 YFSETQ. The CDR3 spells CASSLSTDTQYF. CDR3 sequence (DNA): TGCGCCAGCAGCCTGTCCACAGATACGCAGTATTTT.

CDR3 sequence reads: CASSPLGTTNTGELFF. In nucleotides, the CDR3 is TGTGCCAGCTCACCACTTGGGACAACGAACACCGGGGAGCTGTTTTTT. The V call is TRBV18, the J call TRBJ2-2, with D tentatively TRBD1 (6 bases). Germline values: CDR1 KGHSH, CDR2 LQKENI. The V end was cut by 1 base, the J end by 0 bases, with 9 bases between. The CDR3 loop spans 16 amino acids.

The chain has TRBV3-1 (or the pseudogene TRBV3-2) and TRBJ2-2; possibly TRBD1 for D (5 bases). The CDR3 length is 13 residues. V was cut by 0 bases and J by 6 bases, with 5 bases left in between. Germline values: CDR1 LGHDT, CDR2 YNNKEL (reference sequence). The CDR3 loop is CASSQDRAGELFF. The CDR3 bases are TGTGCCAGCAGCCAAGACAGGGCCGGGGAGCTGTTTTTT.

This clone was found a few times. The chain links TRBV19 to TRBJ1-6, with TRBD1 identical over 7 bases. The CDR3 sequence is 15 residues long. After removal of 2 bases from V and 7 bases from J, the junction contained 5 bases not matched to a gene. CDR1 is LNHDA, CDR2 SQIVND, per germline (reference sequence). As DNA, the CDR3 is TGTGCCAGTAGTATAATTGGGACAGCAAATTCACCCCTCCACTTT. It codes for CASSIIGTANSPLHF.

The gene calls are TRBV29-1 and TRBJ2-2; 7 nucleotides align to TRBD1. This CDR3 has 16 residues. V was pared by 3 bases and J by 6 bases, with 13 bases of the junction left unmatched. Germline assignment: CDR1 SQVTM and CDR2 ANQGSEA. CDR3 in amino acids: CSVDDRQGLASGELFF. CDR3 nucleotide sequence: TGCAGCGTTGATGACCGACAGGGTTTGGCGTCCGGGGAGCTGTTTTTT.

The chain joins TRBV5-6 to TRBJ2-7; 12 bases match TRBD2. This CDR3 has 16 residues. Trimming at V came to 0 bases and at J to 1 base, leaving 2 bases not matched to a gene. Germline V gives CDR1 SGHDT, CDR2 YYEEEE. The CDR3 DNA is TGTGCCAGCAGCTTGGGACTAGCGGGAGTATCCTACGAGCAGTACTTC. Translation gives CASSLGLAGVSYEQYF. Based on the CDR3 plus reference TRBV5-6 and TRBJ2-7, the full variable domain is DAGVTQSPTHLIKTRGQQVTLRCSPKSGHDTVSWYQQALGQGPQFIFQYYEEEERQRGNFPDRFSGHQFPNYSSELNVNALLLGDSALYLCASSLGLAGVSYEQYFGPGTRLTVT.

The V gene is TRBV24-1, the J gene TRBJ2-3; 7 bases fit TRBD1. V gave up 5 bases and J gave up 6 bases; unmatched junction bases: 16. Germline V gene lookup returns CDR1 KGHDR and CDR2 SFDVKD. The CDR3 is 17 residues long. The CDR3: CATSAYIRGSGSDTQYF. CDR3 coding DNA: TGTGCCACCAGTGCCTACATCAGGGGGTCGGGGAGTGATACGCAGTATTTT.

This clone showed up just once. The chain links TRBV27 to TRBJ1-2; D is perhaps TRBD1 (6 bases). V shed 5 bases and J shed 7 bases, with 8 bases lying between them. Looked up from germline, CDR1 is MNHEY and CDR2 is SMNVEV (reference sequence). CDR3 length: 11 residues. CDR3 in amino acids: CASSQGLGYTF. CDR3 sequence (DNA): TGTGCCAGCAGTCAGGGGCTTGGCTACACCTTC.

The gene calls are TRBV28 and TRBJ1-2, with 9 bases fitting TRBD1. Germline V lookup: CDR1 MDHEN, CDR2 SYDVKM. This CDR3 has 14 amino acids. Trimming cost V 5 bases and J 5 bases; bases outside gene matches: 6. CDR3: CASSAPQGAYGYTF. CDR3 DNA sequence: TGTGCCAGCAGTGCCCCACAGGGGGCGTATGGCTACACCTTC.